This T cell receptor beta chain was obtained from a study of shared clonotypes between healthy human individuals. The CDR3 runs 14 residues. Germline CDR1 SGHRS, CDR2 YFSETQ. V was clipped by 4 bases and J by 2 bases, with 13 bases between them. Sequencing used immunoSEQ multiplex PCR; TCRdb keeps in-frame clones, though not all of them. The top ten clones hold around 0.35% of a sample with 2 million to 2.5 million clones, around 93% of them seen once. The chain employs TRBV5-1 and TRBJ2-7; D possibly corresponds to TRBD2 (5 bases). The source is a man between 18 and 29 years old in good health. Some clones in this sample may be carry-over from other donors' samples. Sequenced input: naive CD4+ T cells from PBMCs. The subset was: CD45RA+ positively selected. The CDR3 DNA sequence: TGCGCCAGCAGCGCCCCGGACGGGACCTACGAGCAGTACTTC. Amino acids: CASSAPDGTYEQYF.